This T cell receptor beta chain was profiled in a study of blood T cell repertoires in COVID-19. Overall study context: Acute and convalescent COVID-19 specimens originated in the United States, Italy and Spain.

Methods used by the authors: Cell counts per sample came from amplifying reference gene primers. Measured with immunoSEQ multiplex PCR; TCRdb has only the in-frame clones, and not every one. V, J and clone size are taken as reported in that table, and D and trimming were inferred from the DNA itself. The sample has a few hundred thousand clones; over 60% are singletons. Germline V gene sequence: CDR1 MGHDK, CDR2 SYGVNS. V was trimmed by 8 bases and J by 5 bases, leaving 15 bases between them. There are 14 residues in the CDR3. The chain links TRBV25-1 to TRBJ2-2; D is possibly TRBD2 (6 bases). The sample was peripheral blood. The TCR originated in a woman aged 70-85 years with acute or convalescent COVID-19. CDR3: CASSIAAGTGELFF. The CDR3 DNA sequence: TGTGCCAGCTCAATCGCTGCGGGGACCGGGGAGCTGTTTTTT.